The 17 T cell receptor beta chains reported below all come from one sample, sequenced in a study of T cell responses to AZD1222 COVID-19 vaccine. Profiling relied on immunoSEQ multiplex PCR, and the TCRdb table lists in-frame clones only, not all of them. Of nearly 200,000 clones listed, approximately 95% are singletons. The sample in question was peripheral blood, obtained 28 days after the second AZD1222 dose. The source is an adult who received the AZD1222 COVID-19 vaccine.

This sequence joins TRBV2 and TRBJ1-6, with TRBD1 matching 12 bases. The ends lost 4 bases at V and 9 bases at J; junction bases unmatched: 7. This CDR3 has 16 amino acids. The germline V gene has CDR1 SNHLY and CDR2 FYNNEI. The CDR3 DNA reads TGTGCCAGCAGTGCCTGGGTGGGACAGGGGGCTTCACCCCTCCACTTT. Its translation: CASSAWVGQGASPLHF.

This chain uses TRBV4-1 with TRBJ2-1; no clear D. This CDR3 is built from 13 residues. V shed 1 base and J shed 4 bases, with 5 bases lying between them. Germline CDR1 MGHRA, CDR2 YSYEKL. CDR3 DNA sequence: TGCGCCAGCAGCCAAGGAAGTTACAATGAGCAGTTCTTC. This encodes CASSQGSYNEQFF.

This rearrangement joins TRBV7-9 to TRBJ1-1, with D hard to call. The CDR3 contains 11 residues. CDR1 is SEHNR, CDR2 FQNEAQ, per germline (reference sequence). V lost 2 bases and J 4 bases, leaving 2 bases between the germline ends. The CDR3 loop is CASSLSTEAFF. CDR3 sequence (DNA): TGTGCCAGCAGCTTATCCACTGAAGCTTTCTTT.

The chain recombines TRBV19 with TRBJ1-4, with 7 bases identical to TRBD1. V trimming: 3 bases; J trimming: 7 bases; junction bases outside the gene matches: 8. This CDR3 spans 15 amino acids. Per germline, CDR1 LNHDA and CDR2 SQIVND (reference sequence). The CDR3 nucleotides read TGTGCCAGTAGTATCGGGACAGCTCGTAGTGAAAAACTGTTTTTT. It specifies CASSIGTARSEKLFF.

The chain couples TRBV10-1 to TRBJ2-7; TRBD2 agrees at 7 bases. The length of the CDR3 is 14 residues. V lost 3 bases and J lost 5; bases outside the gene matches: 7. The V gene's germline CDR1 is WNHNN and CDR2 SYGVQD (reference sequence). The CDR3 DNA follows: TGCGCCAGCAGTGATAGGCGGGGGAACGACGAGCAGTACTTC. Translating it yields CASSDRRGNDEQYF.

J is TRBJ1-1 and V is TRBV7-9; D remains ambiguous. CDR3 size: 14 residues. Trimming left V 4 bases short and J 1 base short, with 10 bases between. From germline, CDR1 is SEHNR and CDR2 FQNEAQ (reference sequence). CDR3 sequence: CASSSPPENTEAFF. Here the CDR3 DNA reads TGTGCCAGCAGCTCCCCACCCGAGAACACTGAAGCTTTCTTT.

This chain connects TRBV2 to TRBJ2-7; TRBD1 matches at 8 bases. CDR1 and CDR2 (germline): SNHLY, FYNNEI. The CDR3 is 14 amino acids. After removal of 6 bases from V and 7 bases from J, the junction contained 11 bases not matched to a gene. The CDR3 protein is CASSPGTGPGEQYF. In DNA, the CDR3 is TGTGCCAGCAGCCCCGGGACAGGACCGGGGGAGCAGTACTTC. Full variable domain (outside the CDR3, taken from reference TRBV2 and TRBJ2-7): EPEVTQTPSHQVTQMGQEVILRCVPISNHLYFYWYRQILGQKVEFLVSFYNNEISEKSEIFDDQFSVERPDGSNFTLKIRSTKLEDSAMYFCASSPGTGPGEQYFGPGTRLTVT.

In regard to this clone: Other DNA sequences of this sample code for an identical CDR3. The genes are TRBV11-2 and TRBJ1-5, with 7 bases that match TRBD1. V gave up 5 bases and J gave up 4 bases; unmatched junction bases: 2. Germline CDR1 SGHAT, CDR2 FQNNGV. This CDR3 has 13 residues. The CDR3 spells CASSLRGNQPQHF. CDR3 coding DNA: TGTGCCAGCAGCCTCAGGGGGAATCAGCCCCAGCATTTT.

The chain joins TRBV5-6 to TRBJ2-7; TRBD2 might be the D (7 bases). The CDR3 has 10 residues. Germline V lookup: CDR1 SGHDT, CDR2 YYEEEE. CDR3 in amino acids: CASSRLGGAV. In nucleotides, the CDR3 is TGTGCCAGCAGCCGCCTAGGGGGGGCGGTC.

The V and J genes are TRBV7-2 and TRBJ2-7; D gene uncertain. The CDR3 is made up of 15 amino acids. V was shortened by 2 bases and J by 4 bases, with 15 bases between the two germline ends. CDR1 and CDR2 from the germline V gene are SGHTA and FQGNSA. The CDR3 coding sequence is TGTGCCAGCAGCTTAACGTGGTTGGCTCCATACGAGCAGTACTTC. Translating it yields CASSLTWLAPYEQYF.

In DNA, the CDR3 is TGTGCCAGCAGGATCGGGGTTTTCTCTGGAAACACCATATATTTT. Protein product: CASRIGVFSGNTIYF. The rearrangement uses TRBV6-5 and TRBJ1-3; the D is unclear. Germline CDR1 MNHEY, CDR2 SVGAGI. The CDR3 covers 15 residues. Trimming took 6 bases from V and 0 from J, leaving 12 bases between them.

The chain is built from TRBV5-1 and TRBJ1-3, with D possibly being TRBD1 (6 bases). The V gene lost 4 bases and the J gene lost 0 bases, with 11 bases spanning the gap. CDR1 is SGHRS, CDR2 YFSETQ, per germline. The CDR3 covers 15 residues. The chain's CDR3 is CASSAEQGSGNTIYF. The CDR3 nucleotides are TGCGCCAGCAGCGCGGAACAGGGCTCTGGAAACACCATATATTTT.

The chain joins TRBV29-1 to TRBJ1-1, with TRBD1 matching 8 bases. Germline V lookup: CDR1 SQVTM, CDR2 ANQGSEA. The junction had 9 bases not matched to a gene; V was cut back by 4 bases and J by 5 bases. The CDR3 spans 14 residues. CDR3 in amino acids: CSVAVDRGGTEAFF. The CDR3 DNA follows: TGCAGCGTTGCAGTTGACAGGGGCGGGACTGAAGCTTTCTTT.

The chain is built from TRBV5-4 and TRBJ1-6; 9 nucleotides match TRBD1. Unmatched junction bases numbered 3, after V lost 3 bases and J lost 5 bases. The germline V gene encodes CDR1 SGHNT and CDR2 YYREEE (reference sequence). This CDR3 has 15 residues. In DNA, the CDR3 is TGTGCCAGCAGCTCGCGGACAGGGGATAATTCACCCCTCCACTTT. It translates to CASSSRTGDNSPLHF.

This clone was seen a handful of times. V usage is TRBV29-1 and J usage is TRBJ1-3; D remains unclear. V lost 6 bases and J 0 bases, leaving 15 bases between the germline ends. Germline assignment: CDR1 SQVTM and CDR2 ANQGSEA. CDR3 size: 15 residues. The CDR3 DNA follows: TGCAGCGTAGACGGGTCCTCGACCTCTGGAAACACCATATATTTT. Encoded protein: CSVDGSSTSGNTIYF.

The V gene is TRBV5-4, the J gene TRBJ2-4; 8 bases align to TRBD1. The CDR3 spans 16 residues. Germline CDR1 SGHNT, CDR2 YYREEE (reference sequence). The J segment lost 1 base and the V segment lost 0 bases, leaving 3 bases of the junction unmatched. CDR3 loop: CASSLAGGAAKNIQYF. The CDR3 nucleotides are TGTGCCAGCAGCTTGGCAGGGGGCGCTGCCAAAAACATTCAGTACTTC.

The V gene is TRBV10-3, the J gene TRBJ1-1; weak D call: TRBD1 (5 bases). CDR1 is ENHRY and CDR2 is SYGVKD in the germline V gene. The V end was cut by 4 bases, the J end by 4 bases, with 13 bases between. The CDR3 runs 14 residues. CDR3 sequence: CAISGLTGGTEAFF. For the CDR3, the DNA is TGTGCCATCAGTGGGTTGACGGGGGGCACTGAAGCTTTCTTT.